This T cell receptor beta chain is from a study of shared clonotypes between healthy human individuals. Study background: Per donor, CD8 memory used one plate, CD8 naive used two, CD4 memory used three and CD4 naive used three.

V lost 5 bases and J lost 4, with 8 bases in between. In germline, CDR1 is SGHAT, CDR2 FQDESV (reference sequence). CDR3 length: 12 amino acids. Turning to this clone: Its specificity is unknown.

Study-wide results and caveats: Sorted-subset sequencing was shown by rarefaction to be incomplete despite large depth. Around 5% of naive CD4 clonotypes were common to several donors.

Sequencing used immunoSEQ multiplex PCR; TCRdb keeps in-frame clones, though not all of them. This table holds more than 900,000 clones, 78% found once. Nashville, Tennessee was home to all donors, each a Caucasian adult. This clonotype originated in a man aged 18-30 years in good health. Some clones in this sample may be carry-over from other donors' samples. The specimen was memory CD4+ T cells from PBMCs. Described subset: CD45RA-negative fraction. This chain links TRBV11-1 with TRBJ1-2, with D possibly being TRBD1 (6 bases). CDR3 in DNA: TGTGCCAGCAGCGCGGACAGCTATGGCTACACCTTC. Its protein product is CASSADSYGYTF.